The 28 T cell receptor beta chains presented below share a single source sample, sequenced in a study of post-analysis software for immune sequencing data (dated by TCRdb to the mid-2010s). Broad study findings and their caveats: Patients showed significantly higher frequencies than controls for a handful of TRBV segments, among them TRBV5-6, TRBV5-1 and TRBV20-1.

Their antigens remain unidentified. Libraries were prepared through PCR. Data came from an Illumina HiSeq 2500. To reduce PCR and sequencing biases, unique molecular identifiers were incorporated into the TCR beta cDNA libraries. The raw public reads went through TCRdb reprocessing: fastp at Q25, MiXCR clone calling, in-frame beta chains kept. Each CDR3 protein appears once, grouped with its most common genes and DNA. Here the sample has fewer than 550,000 distinct CDR3 sequences; approximately 34% occur a single time. The biggest ten clones account for approximately 5.4% of the sample. Material: blood. These receptors all come from a girl aged 2 to 17 with multiple sclerosis.

The table lists this clonotype with a few counts. The gene calls are TRBV19 and TRBJ2-1; 7 bases align to TRBD2. This CDR3 contains 13 residues. V was pared by 9 bases and J by 6 bases, with 8 bases of the junction left unmatched. Per the germline V gene, CDR1 is LNHDA and CDR2 is SQIVND (reference sequence). CDR3 residues: CASRDYPSNEQFF. The CDR3 bases are TGTGCCAGCCGGGACTATCCCAGCAATGAGCAGTTCTTC.

This chain connects TRBV28 to TRBJ1-6; maybe TRBD1 (6 bases). Germline V gene sequence: CDR1 MDHEN, CDR2 SYDVKM. V was trimmed by 10 bases and J by 8 bases, leaving 15 bases between them. The CDR3 contains 13 residues. The CDR3 spells CATTGGVDSPLHF. The DNA of the CDR3 is TGTGCCACAACGGGGGGCGTTGATTCACCCCTCCACTTT.

The rearrangement links TRBV3-1 to TRBJ2-7; weak D call: TRBD2 (5 bases). The DNA end favors TRBJ2-5, so the J call may be wrong. Per the germline V gene, CDR1 is LGHDT and CDR2 is YNNKEL (reference sequence). The CDR3 sequence is 14 residues long. CDR3 residues: CASSHDSSGETQYF. The CDR3 bases are TGTGCCAGCAGCCATGACTCGAGCGGAGAGACCCAGTACTTC.

This rearrangement joins TRBV24-1 to TRBJ2-5; a possible D gene is TRBD1 (6 bases). Trimming left V 4 bases short and J 2 bases short, with 16 bases between. From germline, CDR1 is KGHDR and CDR2 SFDVKD. The CDR3 sequence is 16 residues long. CDR3 amino acids: CATSDHADRQQETQYF. For the CDR3, the DNA is TGTGCCACCAGTGACCATGCGGACAGACAACAAGAGACCCAGTACTTC.

This clonotype was observed a handful of times. This chain uses TRBV7-9 with TRBJ1-5; D unclear. The germline V gene encodes CDR1 SEHNR and CDR2 FQNEAQ (reference sequence). V was trimmed by 6 bases and J by 5 bases, leaving 8 bases between them. The CDR3 is 12 amino acids. Here the CDR3 DNA reads TGTGCCAGCAGTATGTCACATCAGCCCCAGCATTTT. Its protein is CASSMSHQPQHF.

J is TRBJ1-1 and V is TRBV7-3; the D is unclear. Per germline, CDR1 SGHTA and CDR2 FQGTGA. The length of the CDR3 is 12 residues. The V gene lost 3 bases and the J gene lost 4 bases, with 6 bases spanning the gap. The chain's CDR3 is CASSFDGTEAFF. The CDR3 DNA sequence: TGTGCCAGCAGCTTTGACGGCACTGAAGCTTTCTTT.

Remarks on this clonotype: The junction does not match germline at one end; this may be a read error. J is TRBJ2-3 and V is TRBV12-3 or TRBV12-4; either TRBD1 or TRBD2 may fit D (5 bases each). This CDR3 region has 15 residues. The CDR3 loop is CASSLEGTSTDTEYF. The CDR3 nucleotides read TGTGCCAGCAGTTTGGAAGGGACGAGCACAGATACGGAGTATTTT.

This clonotype appeared a few times. The V call is TRBV4-1, the J call TRBJ2-7, with 8 positions matching TRBD2. Per germline, CDR1 MGHRA and CDR2 YSYEKL. This CDR3 is built from 16 residues. Trimming at V came to 0 bases and at J to 0 bases, leaving 4 bases not matched to a gene. The CDR3 DNA reads TGCGCCAGCAGCCAAGAGGCGGCGGGGGGCTCCTACGAGCAGTACTTC. As protein: CASSQEAAGGSYEQYF.

This clonotype showed up just a few times. CDR3 amino acids: CSATGGGTSREGRSVASYEQYF. In DNA form, the CDR3 reads TGCAGTGCAACGGGAGGGGGGACATCAAGGGAGGGGAGGAGTGTTGCCAGCTACGAGCAGTACTTC. The chain joins TRBV20-1 to TRBJ2-7, with TRBD2 matching 8 bases. The CDR3 contains 22 residues. Trimming at V came to 6 bases and at J to 3 bases, leaving 34 bases not matched to a gene. The germline V gene has CDR1 DFQATT and CDR2 SNEGSKA (reference sequence).

The table lists this clonotype with a few counts. The chain is built from TRBV5-1 and TRBJ2-3; 9 nucleotides match TRBD1. Germline assignment: CDR1 SGHRS and CDR2 YFSETQ. Trimming took 6 bases from V and 6 from J; bases not matched to a gene: 11. The CDR3 consists of 15 residues. CDR3 coding DNA: TGCGCCAGCATCCTCGGGACAGGGTTCGCGGATACGCAGTATTTT. This encodes CASILGTGFADTQYF.

The genes are TRBV4-2 and TRBJ2-7; the D gene is possibly TRBD2 (6 bases). The DNA end lines up better with TRBJ2-5; the J call may be wrong. CDR1 is LGHNA, CDR2 YNFKEQ, per germline. This CDR3 spans 17 amino acids. The CDR3 loop reads CASSQEGTPLGQETQYF. CDR3 nucleotides: TGTGCCAGCAGCCAAGAGGGGACTCCATTGGGCCAAGAGACCCAGTACTTC.

The V call is TRBV2, the J call TRBJ2-1; 8 bases agree with TRBD1. V lost 7 bases to trimming and J lost 6 bases; unmatched junction nucleotides: 14. CDR1 SNHLY and CDR2 FYNNEI come from the germline V gene. CDR3 length: 16 residues. CDR3 loop: CASTTGIGQGGNEQFF. The DNA of the CDR3 is TGTGCCAGCACTACTGGAATAGGACAGGGCGGCAATGAGCAGTTCTTC.

The table lists this clonotype with a few counts. The chain couples TRBV20-1 to TRBJ2-7; 12 bases fit TRBD2. This CDR3 comprises 16 residues. Germline V CDR1 and CDR2: DFQATT, SNEGSKA (reference sequence). Losses at the gene ends were 1 base for V and 5 bases for J; bases not matched to a gene: 9. The CDR3 sequence is CSARVLASGGVNEQYF. As DNA, the CDR3 is TGCAGTGCTAGAGTGTTGGCTAGCGGGGGGGTGAACGAGCAGTACTTC.

This clonotype occurred a few times. The chain joins TRBV18 to TRBJ2-3; D remains unclear. V was trimmed by 2 bases and J by 0 bases, leaving 9 bases between them. The CDR3 is 15 residues long. The V gene's germline CDR1 is KGHSH and CDR2 LQKENI. The CDR3 here is CASSPTTASTDTQYF. The CDR3 nucleotides read TGTGCCAGCTCACCAACGACGGCTAGCACAGATACGCAGTATTTT.

The chain uses TRBV4-1 and TRBJ2-3; 8 bases match TRBD2. Trimming cost V 0 bases and J 1 base; bases outside gene matches: 12. The CDR3 is 19 residues long. Germline CDR1 is MGHRA and CDR2 is YSYEKL. CDR3: CASSQDWAPTGGGTDTQYF. Written as DNA, the CDR3 is TGCGCCAGCAGCCAAGATTGGGCCCCCACGGGGGGGGGCACAGATACGCAGTATTTT.

The chain uses TRBV29-1 and TRBJ2-4; 9 nucleotides line up with TRBD1. Germline values: CDR1 SQVTM, CDR2 ANQGSEA. V lost 4 bases and J lost 15; bases outside the gene matches: 22. The CDR3 covers 16 residues. Here the CDR3 DNA reads TGCAGCGTTGCGAAGGGACAGGGAAACAGATTGTACGAGCGGTACTTC. Residues: CSVAKGQGNRLYERYF. Full variable domain (outside the CDR3, taken from reference TRBV29-1 and TRBJ2-4): SAVISQKPSRDICQRGTSLTIQCQVDSQVTMMFWYRQQPGQSLTLIATANQGSEATYESGFVIDKFPISRPNLTFSTLTVSNMSPEDSSIYLCSVAKGQGNRLYERYFGAGTRLSVL.

J is TRBJ1-2 and V is TRBV10-3; 10 bases fit TRBD1. The CDR3 runs 15 residues. Germline CDR1 is ENHRY and CDR2 is SYGVKD. V was pared by 11 bases and J by 2 bases, with 11 bases of the junction left unmatched. The CDR3 DNA is TGTGCCTCCTCAGGGGGGACAGGGGCCAACTATGGCTACACCTTC. This encodes CASSGGTGANYGYTF.

In this sample, this clonotype turned up a few times. The chain couples TRBV7-2 to TRBJ1-5; D is perhaps TRBD1 (5 bases). The CDR3 loop spans 16 amino acids. The germline V gene has CDR1 SGHTA and CDR2 FQGNSA. Trimming pared 4 bases from V and 0 bases from J, leaving 13 bases between. CDR3 bases: TGTGCCAGCAGCTCAGCAGGGCAGTATAGCAATCAGCCCCAGCATTTT. This sequence encodes CASSSAGQYSNQPQHF.

J is TRBJ1-6 and V is TRBV5-5; possible D gene TRBD1, 5 bases. Germline assignment: CDR1 SGHKS and CDR2 YYEKEE (reference sequence). The CDR3 length is 16 residues. V was clipped by 4 bases and J by 0 bases, with 11 bases between them. CDR3 DNA: TGTGCCAGCAGCCCGGGGCCAAGCTCCTATAATTCACCCCTCCACTTT. It is translated as CASSPGPSSYNSPLHF.

This clonotype was recorded a few times. The chain uses TRBV5-1 and TRBJ2-7; possibly TRBD1 or TRBD2 for D (5 bases each). The DNA matches TRBJ2-5 better at its end, which makes the J call doubtful. Germline CDR1 reads SGHRS; CDR2 reads YFSETQ. The CDR3 runs 15 residues. CDR3 sequence (DNA): TGCGCCAGCAGCTTGGATCCAGGGACCGGCGAGACCCAGTACTTC. This translates into CASSLDPGTGETQYF.

This clonotype was seen repeatedly, ten times or more. The chain links TRBV29-1 to TRBJ2-7; D uncertain. Trimming shortened V by 6 bases and J by 7 bases, and 16 bases separated the two germline ends. The CDR3 runs to 12 residues. Germline-derived CDR1 and CDR2 are SQVTM and ANQGSEA. The CDR3, as DNA: TGCAGCGTAGTACTACAAACCGAGGAGCAGTACTTC. This gives the protein CSVVLQTEEQYF.

This clonotype was counted a few times. The CDR3 bases are TGCGCCAGCAGCTTGGCAGTACTTTCGGGGTCGGTCGGCTACACCTTC. Its translation is CASSLAVLSGSVGYTF. J is TRBJ1-2 and V is TRBV5-1; D is unclear. V dropped 0 bases and J dropped 8 bases, with 20 bases sitting between them. The CDR3 covers 16 residues. CDR1 and CDR2 from the germline V gene are SGHRS and YFSETQ.

This clonotype turned up a few times. The chain uses TRBV5-1 and TRBJ2-7; a possible D gene is TRBD1 (6 bases). The length of the CDR3 is 12 residues. Germline loops: CDR1 SGHRS, CDR2 YFSETQ. With 4 bases removed from V and 9 bases from J, the gap between germline ends came to 14 bases. CDR3 nucleotides: TGCGCCAGCAGCCCGGGTGAGGACAGGCAGTACTTC. Translation gives CASSPGEDRQYF.

The chain has TRBV12-3 or TRBV12-4 and TRBJ1-1; 7 bases agree with TRBD1. The length of the CDR3 is 14 residues. The V and J ends lost 6 bases and 2 bases, in that order; junction bases with no gene match: 6. The CDR3 region has the DNA TGTGCCAGCAGCCCTAGACAGGGCAACACTGAAGCTTTCTTT. It translates to CASSPRQGNTEAFF.

A few counts support this clonotype. The chain uses TRBV29-1 and TRBJ1-1; possibly TRBD1 for D (5 bases). V shed 6 bases and J shed 4 bases, with 15 bases lying between them. In germline, CDR1 is SQVTM, CDR2 ANQGSEA. CDR3 length: 13 residues. The CDR3 here is CSVLQGLLTEAFF. CDR3 DNA: TGCAGCGTCCTGCAGGGCCTCCTCACTGAAGCTTTCTTT.

The rearrangement uses TRBV20-1 and TRBJ1-1; no definite D call. This CDR3 region has 11 residues. Germline CDR1 and CDR2: DFQATT and SNEGSKA (reference sequence). The V end lost 5 bases, the J end lost 1 base, and 5 bases lay between the germline ends. The DNA for the CDR3 is TGCAGTGCTTACGGGAACACTGAAGCTTTCTTT. Translated, it gives CSAYGNTEAFF.

This clonotype was seen more than once but under ten times. The chain joins TRBV6-5 to TRBJ2-7; no clear D gene. Germline-derived CDR1 and CDR2 are MNHEY and SVGAGI. The CDR3 loop spans 14 amino acids. Trimming took off 5 bases at V and 0 bases at J, with 11 bases between the two ends. The CDR3 protein is CASSPVGHSYEQYF. CDR3 in DNA: TGTGCCAGCAGTCCGGTGGGCCACTCCTACGAGCAGTACTTC.

V and J are TRBV4-1 and TRBJ2-7; unclear D gene. V was cut by 4 bases and J by 2 bases, with 12 bases left in between. The CDR3 length is 14 residues. Germline CDR1 reads MGHRA; CDR2 reads YSYEKL. CDR3 coding DNA: TGCGCCAGCAGCCCCTTCCCGAATCCCTACGAGCAGTACTTC. Amino acid sequence: CASSPFPNPYEQYF.